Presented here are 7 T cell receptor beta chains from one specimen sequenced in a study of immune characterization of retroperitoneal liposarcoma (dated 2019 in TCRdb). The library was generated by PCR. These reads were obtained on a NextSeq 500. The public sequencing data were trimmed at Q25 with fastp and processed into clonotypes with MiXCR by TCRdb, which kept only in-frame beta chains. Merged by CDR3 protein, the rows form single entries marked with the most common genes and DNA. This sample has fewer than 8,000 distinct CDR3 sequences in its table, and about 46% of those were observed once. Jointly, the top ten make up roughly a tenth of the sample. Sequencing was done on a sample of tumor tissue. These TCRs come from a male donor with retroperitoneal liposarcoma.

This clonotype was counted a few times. CDR3 nucleotide sequence: TGTGCCAGCAGTGAAGGGACTAGCGACTACAATGAGCAGTACTTC. It codes for CASSEGTSDYNEQYF. The genes are TRBV6-1 and TRBJ2-7; 9 bases line up with TRBD2. Trimming removed 1 base from V and 7 bases from J; junction bases left unmatched: 8. Germline values: CDR1 MNHNS, CDR2 SASEGT. The CDR3 is 15 residues long.

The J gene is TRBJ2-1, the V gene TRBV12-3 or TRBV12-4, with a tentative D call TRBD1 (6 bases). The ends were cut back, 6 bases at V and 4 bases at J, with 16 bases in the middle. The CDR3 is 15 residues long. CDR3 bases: TGTGCCAGCAGCTCATCGGGGACAAAATACAATGAGCAGTTCTTC. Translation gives CASSSSGTKYNEQFF.

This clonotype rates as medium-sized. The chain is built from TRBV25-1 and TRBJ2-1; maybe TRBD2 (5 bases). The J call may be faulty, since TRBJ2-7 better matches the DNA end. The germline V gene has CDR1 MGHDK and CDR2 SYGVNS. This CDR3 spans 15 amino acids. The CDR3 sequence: CASKRTGGSYNEQYF. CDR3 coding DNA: TGTGCCAGCAAGCGGACTGGAGGCTCCTACAATGAGCAGTACTTC.

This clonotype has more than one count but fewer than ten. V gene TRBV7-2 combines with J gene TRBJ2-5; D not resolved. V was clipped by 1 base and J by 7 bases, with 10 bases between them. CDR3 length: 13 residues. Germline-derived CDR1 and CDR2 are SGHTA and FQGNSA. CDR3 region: CASSLEGYGTQYF. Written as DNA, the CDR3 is TGTGCCAGCAGCTTAGAGGGCTACGGGACCCAGTACTTC. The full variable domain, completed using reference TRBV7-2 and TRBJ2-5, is GAGVSQSPSNKVTEKGKDVELRCDPISGHTALYWYRQSLGQGLEFLIYFQGNSAPDKSGLPSDRFSAERTGGSVSTLTIQRTQQEDSAVYLCASSLEGYGTQYFGPGTRLLVL.

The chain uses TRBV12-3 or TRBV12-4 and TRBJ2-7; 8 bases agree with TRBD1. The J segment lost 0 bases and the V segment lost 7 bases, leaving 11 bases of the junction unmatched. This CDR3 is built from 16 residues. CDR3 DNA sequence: TGTGCCAGCACCCTAAAGGGGACAGGAGACTCCTACGAGCAGTACTTC. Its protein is CASTLKGTGDSYEQYF.

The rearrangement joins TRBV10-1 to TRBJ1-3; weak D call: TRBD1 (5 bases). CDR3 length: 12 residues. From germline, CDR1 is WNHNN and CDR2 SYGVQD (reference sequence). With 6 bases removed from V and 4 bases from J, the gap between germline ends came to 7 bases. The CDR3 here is CASSPGGNTIYF. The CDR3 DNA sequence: TGCGCCAGCAGCCCAGGGGGAAACACCATATATTTT.

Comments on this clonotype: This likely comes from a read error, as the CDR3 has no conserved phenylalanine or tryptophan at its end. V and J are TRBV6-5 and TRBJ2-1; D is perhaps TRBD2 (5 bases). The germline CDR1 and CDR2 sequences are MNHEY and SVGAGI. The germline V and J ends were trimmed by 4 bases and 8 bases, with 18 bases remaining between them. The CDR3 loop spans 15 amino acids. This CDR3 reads CASSFFARVGDEQFL. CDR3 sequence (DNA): TGTGCCAGCAGTTTCTTCGCGCGGGTCGGCGATGAGCAGTTCTTA.